Presented here are 32 T cell receptor beta chains from one specimen sequenced in a study of breast tumors, draining lymph nodes, adjacent tissues (dated by TCRdb to about 2016). Lymph node samples were obtained from the axillary draining lymph nodes of breast cancer patients. The method was multiplex PCR. Sequencing relied on an Illumina HiSeq 2000. TCRdb took the public reads, trimmed them with fastp at Q25, ran MiXCR for clone calling and kept in-frame beta chains. CDR3 protein duplicates are merged, each entry listing the most common genes and DNA. This sample is represented by under 350,000 distinct CDR3 sequences; around 31% of them were singletons. The ten most abundant clones make up more than 1% of the sample. The sequenced material came from axillary lymph node tissue. All receptors derive from a female donor with breast cancer. Some clones in this sample may be carry-over from other donors' samples.

The table lists this clonotype with many counts. The CDR3 is CASRPPGLAGGWAPHEQFF. As DNA, the CDR3 is TGTGCCAGCAGGCCTCCGGGACTAGCGGGGGGTTGGGCTCCACATGAGCAGTTCTTC. The V call is TRBV12-3 or TRBV12-4, the J call TRBJ2-1; 15 bases fit TRBD2. V dropped 6 bases and J dropped 8; count of bases not matched to a gene: 17. The CDR3 contains 19 residues.

The chain uses TRBV30 and TRBJ2-1; D might be TRBD1 (5 bases). Trimming cost V 1 base and J 2 bases, with 6 bases left between them. Germline values: CDR1 GTSNPN, CDR2 SVGIG (reference sequence). This CDR3 region has 13 residues. DNA of the CDR3: TGTGCCTGGAGTGGGACAACCTACAATGAGCAGTTCTTC. The encoded protein is CAWSGTTYNEQFF.

The chain recombines TRBV7-3 with TRBJ2-6; 9 positions match TRBD2. The J segment lost 0 bases and the V segment lost 5 bases, leaving 5 bases of the junction unmatched. Germline CDR1 and CDR2: SGHTA and FQGTGA. This CDR3 is built from 17 residues. This chain's CDR3 is CASSGSGGYSGANVLTF. The CDR3 coding sequence is TGTGCCAGCAGCGGTAGCGGGGGCTACTCTGGGGCCAACGTCCTGACTTTC. Variable domain in full (rest from reference TRBV7-3 and TRBJ2-6): GAGVSQTPSNKVTEKGKYVELRCDPISGHTALYWYRQSLGQGPEFLIYFQGTGAADDSGLPNDRFFAVRPEGSVSTLKIQRTERGDSAVYLCASSGSGGYSGANVLTFGAGSRLTVL.

This clonotype was picked up a small number of times. Being one base from a much bigger clone, this may be a read error. The chain has TRBV20-1 and TRBJ1-3, with D tentatively TRBD1 (6 bases). The CDR3 covers 12 residues. Per germline, CDR1 DFQATT and CDR2 SNEGSKA (reference sequence). Here the CDR3 reads CSANTGRNTTYF. CDR3 DNA sequence: TGCAGTGCTAATACAGGGAGAAACACCACATATTTT.

This chain connects TRBV5-4 to TRBJ1-1; D is unresolved. The V and J ends lost 6 bases and 1 base respectively, with 10 bases between them. CDR1 is SGHNT and CDR2 is YYREEE in the germline V gene (reference sequence). There are 13 residues in the CDR3. The CDR3 bases are TGTGCCAGCACCCTGGGTCGGAACACTGAAGCTTTCTTT. Translation gives CASTLGRNTEAFF.

The chain uses TRBV5-4 and TRBJ2-1; possible D gene TRBD1, 6 bases. V was cut by 0 bases and J by 7 bases, with 11 bases left in between. The CDR3 spans 14 residues. In germline, CDR1 is SGHNT, CDR2 YYREEE (reference sequence). CDR3 nucleotide sequence: TGTGCCAGCAGCTTGGACCCGCAGGGGAATGAGCAGTTCTTC. Residues: CASSLDPQGNEQFF.

This clonotype was seen many times. The chain has TRBV9 and TRBJ2-2; no firm D call. V was cut by 4 bases and J by 7 bases, with 8 bases left in between. This CDR3 has 12 amino acids. Germline values: CDR1 SGDLS, CDR2 YYNGEE. The DNA of the CDR3 is TGTGCCAGCAGCAAAGGCGTCGGGGAGCTGTTTTTT. As protein: CASSKGVGELFF.

On this clonotype: Being one base from a much bigger clone, this may be a read error. This sequence joins TRBV7-8 and TRBJ2-2; D remains unclear. Per germline, CDR1 SGHVS and CDR2 FQNEAQ. Deletions cut 1 base from V and 4 bases from J, with 13 bases between. This CDR3 has 16 amino acids. CDR3 sequence reads: CASSLDWAASTGELFF. CDR3 coding DNA: TGTGCCAGCAGCTTAGATTGGGCAGCGAGCACCGGGGAGCTGTTTTTT.

At least ten counts were recorded for this clonotype. This chain uses TRBV4-2 with TRBJ2-2, with D possibly matching TRBD2 (5 bases). The CDR3 extends over 14 amino acids. The V gene lost 2 bases and the J gene lost 1 base, with 5 bases spanning the gap. Germline assignment: CDR1 LGHNA and CDR2 YNFKEQ. The CDR3 DNA reads as TGTGCCAGCAGCCAACGGGAGAACACCGGGGAGCTGTTTTTT. Residues: CASSQRENTGELFF.

This clonotype came up once. The CDR3 sequence: CASSLRGGNTDTQYF. The CDR3 DNA reads TGTGCCAGCAGCTTAAGGGGCGGAAACACAGATACGCAGTATTTT. The V and J genes are TRBV7-2 and TRBJ2-3, with D tentatively TRBD1 (5 bases). Trimming cost V 2 bases and J 2 bases, with 11 bases left between them. The CDR3 covers 15 residues. CDR1 SGHTA and CDR2 FQGNSA come from the germline V gene.

This sequence joins TRBV11-3 and TRBJ2-6, with 8 positions matching TRBD2. The V gene end was trimmed by 3 bases and the J gene end by 0 bases; junction bases not matched to a gene: 7. This CDR3 has 18 amino acids. Germline V CDR1 and CDR2: SGHNT, YENEEA. The CDR3 spells CASSLAGLANSGANVLTF. The CDR3 bases are TGTGCCAGCAGCTTGGCCGGACTAGCCAACTCTGGGGCCAACGTCCTGACTTTC.

This clonotype appeared many times. This chain connects TRBV24-1 to TRBJ2-3; 10 bases are shared with TRBD1. Germline trimming cut 4 bases from V and 3 bases from J; bases unmatched to any gene: 9. This CDR3 comprises 17 residues. Germline CDR1 is KGHDR and CDR2 is SFDVKD. The CDR3 coding sequence is TGTGCCACCAGTGACGGGGGGGACAGGGGATGGACAGATACGCAGTATTTT. It translates to CATSDGGDRGWTDTQYF.

This clonotype was counted many times. The chain combines TRBV15 with TRBJ2-5; D gene unclear. With 3 bases removed from V and 5 bases from J, the gap between germline ends came to 4 bases. The CDR3 length is 11 residues. Germline CDR1 and CDR2: LNHNV and YYDKDF (reference sequence). The CDR3 sequence is CATSRGETQYF. CDR3 in DNA: TGTGCCACCAGCAGGGGGGAGACCCAGTACTTC.

The gene calls are TRBV20-1 and TRBJ2-2; D remains unclear. V was cut by 0 bases and J by 0 bases, with 11 bases left in between. The CDR3 runs 16 residues. The germline V gene encodes CDR1 DFQATT and CDR2 SNEGSKA (reference sequence). This CDR3 is CSARDARPANTGELFF. CDR3 sequence (DNA): TGCAGTGCTAGAGATGCCAGGCCCGCGAACACCGGGGAGCTGTTTTTT.

This clonotype came up many times. The CDR3 DNA follows: TGTGCCAGCAGCCGAACGGGACAGGGCGGGGATACGCAGTATTTT. Amino acid sequence: CASSRTGQGGDTQYF. The chain is built from TRBV7-2 and TRBJ2-3; TRBD1 aligns across 9 bases. The length of the CDR3 is 15 residues. The V and J ends lost 5 bases and 6 bases, in that order; junction bases with no gene match: 9. Germline V gene sequence: CDR1 SGHTA, CDR2 FQGNSA.

This clonotype was seen at least ten times. The rearrangement uses TRBV24-1 and TRBJ2-5; TRBD2 agrees at 11 bases. Per the germline V gene, CDR1 is KGHDR and CDR2 is SFDVKD. This CDR3 is built from 17 residues. Trimming removed 4 bases from V and 5 bases from J; junction bases left unmatched: 11. The CDR3 sequence is CATSDSTSGIVLETQYF. CDR3 DNA: TGTGCCACCAGTGACTCGACTAGCGGGATTGTTTTGGAGACCCAGTACTTC.

This clonotype was found many times. The genes are TRBV30 and TRBJ2-5, with D maybe TRBD2 (5 bases). This CDR3 comprises 11 residues. CDR1 is GTSNPN, CDR2 SVGIG, per germline (reference sequence). The germline V and J ends were trimmed by 1 base and 5 bases, with 5 bases remaining between them. The CDR3 reads CAWSAGETQYF. Here the CDR3 DNA reads TGTGCCTGGAGTGCGGGGGAGACCCAGTACTTC.

This chain uses TRBV20-1 with TRBJ2-3, with D possibly TRBD1 on 6 matching bases. The germline V gene has CDR1 DFQATT and CDR2 SNEGSKA (reference sequence). The CDR3 spans 15 residues. V was clipped by 3 bases and J by 2 bases, with 15 bases between them. The CDR3 coding sequence is TGCAGTGCTAGCCAGGGGCATCCTTACACAGATACGCAGTATTTT. Translated: CSASQGHPYTDTQYF.

This clonotype was counted many times. The J gene is TRBJ2-7, the V gene TRBV20-1, with TRBD1 as a possible D gene (6 bases). V was shortened by 1 base and J by 3 bases, with 16 bases between the two germline ends. CDR1 and CDR2 (germline): DFQATT, SNEGSKA (reference sequence). CDR3 size: 15 residues. As DNA, the CDR3 is TGCAGTGCTAGAGGACCCGCAGGGGATAACTACGAGCAGTACTTC. Amino acid sequence: CSARGPAGDNYEQYF.

This clonotype was picked up a small number of times. In DNA form, the CDR3 reads TGTGCCAGCAGCCGGGACGGTGGGTACAATGAGCAGTTCTTC. This translates into CASSRDGGYNEQFF. This rearrangement joins TRBV5-5 to TRBJ2-1, with D perhaps being TRBD1 or TRBD2 (5 bases each). The CDR3 spans 14 residues. Trimming took 4 bases from V and 4 from J, leaving 12 bases between them. Germline CDR1 is SGHKS and CDR2 is YYEKEE (reference sequence). Drawing the rest from reference TRBV5-5 and TRBJ2-1, the complete variable domain is DAGVTQSPTHLIKTRGQQVTLRCSPISGHKSVSWYQQVLGQGPQFIFQYYEKEERGRGNFPDRFSARQFPNYSSELNVNALLLGDSALYLCASSRDGGYNEQFFGPGTRLTVL.

There are many counts of this clonotype. This chain joins TRBV20-1 and TRBJ2-7, with 8 bases fitting TRBD2. The CDR3 is made up of 14 amino acids. The V gene end was trimmed by 3 bases and the J gene end by 3 bases; junction bases not matched to a gene: 7. Germline CDR1 and CDR2: DFQATT and SNEGSKA (reference sequence). CDR3 bases: TGCAGTGCTAGGGATGCGGGGGGAGGCTACGAGCAGTACTTC. It specifies CSARDAGGGYEQYF.

This clonotype was counted once. This may come from a read error, since a much larger clone is one base off. The rearrangement joins TRBV12-5 to TRBJ2-5; possible D gene TRBD1, 6 bases. CDR1 LGHNT and CDR2 FRNRAP come from the germline V gene. This CDR3 has 16 amino acids. The DNA for the CDR3 is TGTGCTAGTGGTTCTAAAACAGGACAGCTACAAGGGACCCAGTACTTC. It is translated as CASGSKTGQLQGTQYF. Drawing the rest from reference TRBV12-5 and TRBJ2-5, the complete variable domain is DARVTQTPRHKVTEMGQEVTMRCQPILGHNTVFWYRQTMMQGLELLAYFRNRAPLDDSGMPKDRFSAEMPDATLATLKIQPSEPRDSAVYFCASGSKTGQLQGTQYFGPGTRLLVL.

This clonotype was seen at least ten times. The chain carries TRBV4-1 and TRBJ2-3; D gene unclear. The germline V and J ends were trimmed by 1 base and 6 bases, with 14 bases remaining between them. The CDR3 contains 15 residues. The germline V gene encodes CDR1 MGHRA and CDR2 YSYEKL. The CDR3 protein is CASSQAGNLVDTQYF. CDR3 sequence (DNA): TGCGCCAGCAGCCAAGCTGGAAATTTAGTGGATACGCAGTATTTT.

The V call is TRBV18, the J call TRBJ2-1, with 9 bases that match TRBD2. The germline V gene has CDR1 KGHSH and CDR2 LQKENI. The CDR3 is 16 residues long. J gave up 8 bases and V 2 bases, and 10 bases lay outside the gene matches. The CDR3 reads CASSPFVREGQYEQFF. Here the CDR3 DNA reads TGTGCCAGCTCACCATTCGTGCGGGAGGGCCAGTATGAGCAGTTCTTC.

As regards this clonotype: One end of the junction varies from germline; a read error may be responsible. The chain couples TRBV7-6 to TRBJ2-1; D is undetermined. Germline CDR1 and CDR2: SGHVS and FNYEAQ. This CDR3 is 12 amino acids long. CDR3 DNA: TGTGCCAGCAGCTTCGAGAGCGTGGAGCAGTCCTTC. Encoded protein: CASSFESVEQSF.

Many counts were recorded for this clonotype. The chain uses TRBV7-2 and TRBJ2-1, with D perhaps assigned TRBD1 or TRBD2 (5 bases each). V dropped 4 bases and J dropped 0 bases, with 22 bases sitting between them. Germline lookup yields CDR1 SGHTA and CDR2 FQGNSA. The CDR3 is made up of 19 amino acids. CDR3 nucleotides: TGTGCCAGCAGCTCCCTCACTAGTCTACGGGGCAGCTCCTACAATGAGCAGTTCTTC. It encodes CASSSLTSLRGSSYNEQFF.

There are many counts of this clonotype. The V gene is TRBV20-1, the J gene TRBJ2-7; no definite D call. V was shortened by 0 bases and J by 5 bases, with 8 bases between the two germline ends. The CDR3 is 12 residues long. Germline assignment: CDR1 DFQATT and CDR2 SNEGSKA (reference sequence). The CDR3 sequence is CSARDLNDEQYF. The DNA for the CDR3 is TGCAGTGCTAGAGATCTTAACGACGAGCAGTACTTC.

The chain recombines TRBV25-1 with TRBJ1-1; tentatively, D is TRBD1 (6 bases). This CDR3 has 14 residues. Germline V lookup: CDR1 MGHDK, CDR2 SYGVNS. V lost 9 bases and J 0 bases, leaving 14 bases between the germline ends. In DNA, the CDR3 is TGTGCCAGTAGAGGGGACAAATTGAACACTGAAGCTTTCTTT. Its protein is CASRGDKLNTEAFF.

This clonotype occurred many times. V gene TRBV12-3 or TRBV12-4 combines with J gene TRBJ2-5, with TRBD1 matching 11 bases. The CDR3 sequence is 15 residues long. The trim removed 6 bases at V and 5 bases at J, leaving 8 bases unmatched. The CDR3 sequence: CASSPGTGGRETQYF. The CDR3 bases are TGTGCCAGCAGCCCCGGGACAGGGGGGAGGGAGACCCAGTACTTC.

The chain couples TRBV5-5 to TRBJ1-2, with 7 positions matching TRBD1. Germline values: CDR1 SGHKS, CDR2 YYEKEE (reference sequence). Trimming removed 8 bases from V and 1 base from J; junction bases left unmatched: 17. The CDR3 consists of 17 residues. CDR3 loop: CARIPRPDRAINYGYTF. For the CDR3, the DNA is TGTGCCAGGATCCCCCGACCTGACAGGGCCATTAACTATGGCTACACCTTC. The entire variable domain, with the rest obtained from reference TRBV5-5 and TRBJ1-2, is as follows: DAGVTQSPTHLIKTRGQQVTLRCSPISGHKSVSWYQQVLGQGPQFIFQYYEKEERGRGNFPDRFSARQFPNYSSELNVNALLLGDSALYLCARIPRPDRAINYGYTFGSGTRLTVV.

The chain combines TRBV15 with TRBJ1-5; 8 bases map to TRBD1. CDR1 and CDR2 from the germline V gene are LNHNV and YYDKDF (reference sequence). The CDR3 spans 14 residues. V lost 0 bases, J lost 9 bases, and 4 bases stayed unmatched. This CDR3 reads CATSRELGQGPQHF. Written as DNA, the CDR3 is TGTGCCACCAGCAGAGAACTCGGACAGGGGCCCCAGCATTTT.

At least ten counts were recorded for this clonotype. J is TRBJ2-7 and V is TRBV12-5, with TRBD1 as a possible D gene (5 bases). Trimming removed 5 bases at V and 2 bases at J, with 13 bases between. The germline CDR1 and CDR2 sequences are LGHNT and FRNRAP. The CDR3 consists of 14 residues. In nucleotides, the CDR3 is TGTGCTAGTGGTCCAGCCCTGACAGCCTACGAGCAGTACTTC. Its protein is CASGPALTAYEQYF.